A selection of T cell receptor beta chains follows, all from one sample in a study of blood T cell repertoires in COVID-19. Libraries were prepared by immunoSEQ multiplex PCR; TCRdb keeps only in-frame clonotypes and omits some of them. The table records 100,000 to 150,000 clones, roughly 85% of them present only once. The sample comprised peripheral blood. These receptors came from an elderly man with active or convalescent COVID-19. Both conserved end residues are part of each CDR3. Each record gives: V gene, D gene, clone size, J gene, CDR3 DNA, CDR3 protein. The D gene is left open where the match is weak. Where a row states a size, it is once, few, many or the class of an expanded clone; other rows omit it.

V: TRBV7-9
D: .
size: .
J: TRBJ1-1
DNA: TGTGCCAGCAGACAAGGGGCGTACACTGAAGCTTTCTTT
CDR3: CASRQGAYTEAFF

V: TRBV7-3
D: TRBD1
size: once
J: TRBJ2-7
DNA: TGTGCCAGCAGCACTGCCGGGACAGGGCCCTACGAGCAGTACTTC
CDR3: CASSTAGTGPYEQYF

V: TRBV30
D: TRBD2
size: .
J: TRBJ2-1
DNA: TGTGCCTGGAGGCCGGGACTAACTTACAATGAGCAGTTCTTC
CDR3: CAWRPGLTYNEQFF

V: TRBV7-9
D: .
size: .
J: TRBJ1-5
DNA: TGTGCCAGCAGCTCCGGAGGGAGTAATCAGCCCCAGCATTTT
CDR3: CASSSGGSNQPQHF

V: TRBV24-1
D: TRBD1
size: .
J: TRBJ1-2
DNA: TGTGCCACCAGTGATTTACAGGGGAGAGAAGGCTACACCTTC
CDR3: CATSDLQGREGYTF

V: TRBV7-8
D: .
size: .
J: TRBJ1-1
DNA: TGTGCCCGGAGCGGGGCTGAGGACGGGTTCGCTGAAGCTTTCTTT
CDR3: CARSGAEDGFAEAFF

V: TRBV18
D: TRBD2
size: .
J: TRBJ2-1
DNA: TGTGCCAGCTCACCACCAGCTAGCGGGGGAGGCAGGAATGAGCAGTTCTTC
CDR3: CASSPPASGGGRNEQFF

V: TRBV6-7
D: .
size: .
J: TRBJ1-5
DNA: TGTGCCAGCAGGGGGAGACAGGATCCCAATCAGCCCCAGCATTTT
CDR3: CASRGRQDPNQPQHF

V: TRBV6-5
D: .
size: few
J: TRBJ2-7
DNA: TGTGCCAGCAGGCATCGTACAGGGAACTCCTACGAGCAGTACTTC
CDR3: CASRHRTGNSYEQYF

V: TRBV13
D: .
size: few
J: TRBJ1-2
DNA: TGTGCCAGCAGCTCAGACTTCGTGCGAGGGTCCGGCTACACCTTC
CDR3: CASSSDFVRGSGYTF

V: TRBV5-4
D: TRBD1
size: .
J: TRBJ2-1
DNA: TGTGCCAGCAGCGGACAGGGAGGTTCTGTCTACAATGAGCAGTTCTTC
CDR3: CASSGQGGSVYNEQFF

V: TRBV28
D: TRBD1
size: .
J: TRBJ1-2
DNA: TGTGCCAGCAGTTCGACAGGGGTCGGTGGCTACACCTTC
CDR3: CASSSTGVGGYTF

V: TRBV9
D: TRBD1
size: .
J: TRBJ2-3
DNA: TGTGCCAGCAGCGCTTCCCAAAGGACAGGGCTTTCAGATACGCAGTATTTT
CDR3: CASSASQRTGLSDTQYF

V: TRBV29-1
D: .
size: .
J: TRBJ1-3
DNA: TGCAGCGCCCAGGGTTGGCTCGGGAACACCATATATTTT
CDR3: CSAQGWLGNTIYF

V: TRBV6-6
D: TRBD2
size: few
J: TRBJ2-5
DNA: TGTGCCAGCAGCCCCCTTACCGACAGTCGCCCTAGCGGGGTTTTAGAGACCCAGTACTTC
CDR3: CASSPLTDSRPSGVLETQYF

V: TRBV27
D: .
size: .
J: TRBJ2-7
DNA: TGTGCCAGCAGTTTTACAGGACACTACGAGCAGTACTTC
CDR3: CASSFTGHYEQYF